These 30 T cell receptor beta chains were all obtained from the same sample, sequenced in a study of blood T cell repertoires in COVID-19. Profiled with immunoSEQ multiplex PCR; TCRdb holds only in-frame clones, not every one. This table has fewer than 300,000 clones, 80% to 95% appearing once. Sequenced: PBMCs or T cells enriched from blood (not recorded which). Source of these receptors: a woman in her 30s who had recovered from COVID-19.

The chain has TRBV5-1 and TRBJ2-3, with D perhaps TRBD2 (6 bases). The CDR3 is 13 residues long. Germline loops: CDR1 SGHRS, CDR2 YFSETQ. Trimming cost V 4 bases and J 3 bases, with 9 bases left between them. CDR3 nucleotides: TGCGCCAGCAGCCCCGCGGGGACAGATACGCAGTATTTT. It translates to CASSPAGTDTQYF.

DNA for the CDR3: TGTGCCAGCAGACAGTTGGACACTTTTACTGAAGCTTTCTTT. Residues: CASRQLDTFTEAFF. This sequence joins TRBV7-9 and TRBJ1-1, with a tentative D call TRBD1 (5 bases). The germline V and J ends were trimmed by 6 bases and 5 bases, with 16 bases remaining between them. The CDR3 has 14 residues. Germline CDR1 reads SEHNR; CDR2 reads FQNEAQ (reference sequence).

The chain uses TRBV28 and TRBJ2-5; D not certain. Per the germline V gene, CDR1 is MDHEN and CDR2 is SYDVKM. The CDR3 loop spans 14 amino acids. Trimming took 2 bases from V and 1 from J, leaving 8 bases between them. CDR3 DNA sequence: TGTGCCAGCAGTTTAGAGCGACTCCAAGAGACCCAGTACTTC. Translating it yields CASSLERLQETQYF.

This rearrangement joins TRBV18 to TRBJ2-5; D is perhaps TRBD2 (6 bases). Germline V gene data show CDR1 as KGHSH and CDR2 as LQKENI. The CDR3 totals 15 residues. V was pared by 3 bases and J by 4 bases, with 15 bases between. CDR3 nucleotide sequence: TGTGCCAGCTCACCCCCAGCCGGGACTCGAGAGACCCAGTACTTC. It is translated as CASSPPAGTRETQYF. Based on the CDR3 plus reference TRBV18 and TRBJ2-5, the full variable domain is NAGVMQNPRHLVRRRGQEARLRCSPMKGHSHVYWYRQLPEEGLKFMVYLQKENIIDESGMPKERFSAEFPKEGPSILRIQQVVRGDSAAYFCASSPPAGTRETQYFGPGTRLLVL.

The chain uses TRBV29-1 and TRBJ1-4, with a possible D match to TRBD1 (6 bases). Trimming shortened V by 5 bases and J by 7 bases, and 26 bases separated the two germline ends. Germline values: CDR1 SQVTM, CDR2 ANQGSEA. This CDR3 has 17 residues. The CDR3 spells CSVTIYSRQVTREKLFF. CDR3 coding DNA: TGCAGCGTTACGATATACTCCCGACAGGTCACCCGTGAAAAACTGTTTTTT.

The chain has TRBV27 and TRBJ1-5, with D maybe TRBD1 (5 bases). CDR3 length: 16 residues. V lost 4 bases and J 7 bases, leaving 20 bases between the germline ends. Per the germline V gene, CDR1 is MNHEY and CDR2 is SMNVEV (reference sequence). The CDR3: CASSSILYGAKQPQHF. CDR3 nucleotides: TGTGCCAGCAGTTCCATCCTCTATGGGGCGAAACAGCCCCAGCATTTT.

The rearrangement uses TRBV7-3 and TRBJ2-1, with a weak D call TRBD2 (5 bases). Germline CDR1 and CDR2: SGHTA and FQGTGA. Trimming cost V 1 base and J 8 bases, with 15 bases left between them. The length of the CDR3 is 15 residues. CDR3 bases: TGTGCCAGCAGCTTAAATGGAGGTAATTCATATGAGCAGTTCTTC. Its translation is CASSLNGGNSYEQFF.

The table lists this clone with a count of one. The CDR3 loop is CASSLGLSTGELFF. In DNA form, the CDR3 reads TGTGCCAGCAGTTTAGGCCTCTCCACCGGGGAGCTGTTTTTT. V and J are TRBV28 and TRBJ2-2; D not certain. Per the germline V gene, CDR1 is MDHEN and CDR2 is SYDVKM. V was shortened by 2 bases and J by 4 bases, with 8 bases between the two germline ends. The length of the CDR3 is 14 residues.

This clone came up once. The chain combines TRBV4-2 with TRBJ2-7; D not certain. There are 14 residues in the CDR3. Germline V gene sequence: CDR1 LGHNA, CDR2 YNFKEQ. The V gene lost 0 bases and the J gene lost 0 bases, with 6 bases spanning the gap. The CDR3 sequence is CASSQEYNSYEQYF. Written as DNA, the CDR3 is TGTGCCAGCAGCCAAGAGTACAACTCCTACGAGCAGTACTTC.

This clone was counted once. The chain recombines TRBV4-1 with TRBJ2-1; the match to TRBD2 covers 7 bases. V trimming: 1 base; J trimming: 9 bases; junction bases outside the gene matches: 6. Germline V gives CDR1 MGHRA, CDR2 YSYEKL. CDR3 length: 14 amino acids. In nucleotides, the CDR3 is TGCGCCAGCAGCCAAGGCGCGGGAGTAACTGAGCAGTTCTTC. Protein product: CASSQGAGVTEQFF.

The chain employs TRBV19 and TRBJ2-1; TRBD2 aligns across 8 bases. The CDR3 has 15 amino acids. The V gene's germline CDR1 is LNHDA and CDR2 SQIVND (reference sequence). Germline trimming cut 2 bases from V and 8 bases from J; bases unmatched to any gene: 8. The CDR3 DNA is TGTGCCAGTAGTATATGGGGGCGGGAGGACGATGAGCAGTTCTTC. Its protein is CASSIWGREDDEQFF.

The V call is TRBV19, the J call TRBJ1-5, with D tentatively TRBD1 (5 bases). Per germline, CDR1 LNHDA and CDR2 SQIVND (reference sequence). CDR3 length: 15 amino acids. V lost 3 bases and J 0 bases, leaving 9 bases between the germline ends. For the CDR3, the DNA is TGTGCCAGTAGTATTACAGGCTATAGCAATCAGCCCCAGCATTTT. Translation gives CASSITGYSNQPQHF.

CDR3: CASSLVQGHGYTF. CDR3 bases: TGTGCCAGCAGTCTCGTACAGGGCCATGGCTACACCTTC. The V call is TRBV6-5, the J call TRBJ1-2; D possibly corresponds to TRBD1 (6 bases). The CDR3 covers 13 residues. The V end lost 5 bases, the J end lost 6 bases, and 13 bases lay between the germline ends. Per germline, CDR1 MNHEY and CDR2 SVGAGI.

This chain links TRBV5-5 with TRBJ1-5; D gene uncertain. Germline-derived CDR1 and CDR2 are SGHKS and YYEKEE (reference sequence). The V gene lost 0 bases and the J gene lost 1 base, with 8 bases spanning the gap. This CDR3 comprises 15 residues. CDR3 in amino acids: CASSLGQVSNQPQHF. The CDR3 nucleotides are TGTGCCAGCAGCTTGGGGCAGGTCAGCAATCAGCCCCAGCATTTT.

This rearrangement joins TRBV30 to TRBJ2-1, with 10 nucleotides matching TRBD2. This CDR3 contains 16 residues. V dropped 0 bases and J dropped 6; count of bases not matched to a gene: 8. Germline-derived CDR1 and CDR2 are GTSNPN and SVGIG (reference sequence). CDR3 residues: CAWSVRLAGEGNEQFF. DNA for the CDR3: TGTGCCTGGAGTGTAAGGCTAGCGGGAGAAGGCAATGAGCAGTTCTTC.

CDR3: CASSLGDSHYEQYF. CDR3 bases: TGTGCCAGCAGCTTGGGGGACAGTCACTACGAGCAGTACTTC. V usage is TRBV5-5 and J usage is TRBJ2-7, with 7 bases aligning to TRBD1. The CDR3 covers 14 residues. Germline CDR1 is SGHKS and CDR2 is YYEKEE (reference sequence). Germline trimming cut 0 bases from V and 3 bases from J; bases unmatched to any gene: 3.

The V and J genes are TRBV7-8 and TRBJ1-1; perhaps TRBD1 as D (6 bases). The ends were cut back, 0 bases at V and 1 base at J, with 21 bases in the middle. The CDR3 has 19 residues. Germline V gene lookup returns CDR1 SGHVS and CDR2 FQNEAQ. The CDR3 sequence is CASSLAPTVNQGGNTEAFF. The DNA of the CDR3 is TGTGCCAGCAGCTTAGCGCCGACAGTCAACCAAGGGGGGAACACTGAAGCTTTCTTT.

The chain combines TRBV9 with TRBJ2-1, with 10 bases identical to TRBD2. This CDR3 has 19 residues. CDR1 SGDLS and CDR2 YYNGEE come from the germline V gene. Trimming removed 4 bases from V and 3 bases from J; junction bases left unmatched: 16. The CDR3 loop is CASSSQTSGPIVHYNEQFF. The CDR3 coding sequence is TGTGCCAGCAGCTCACAGACTAGCGGGCCCATTGTCCACTACAATGAGCAGTTCTTC.

The chain's CDR3 is CATSDSGTSGSSYNEQFF. CDR3 in DNA: TGTGCCACCAGTGATTCAGGGACTAGCGGGTCCTCCTACAATGAGCAGTTCTTC. The J gene is TRBJ2-1, the V gene TRBV24-1; 12 bases align to TRBD2. This CDR3 is 18 amino acids long. Germline V gene data show CDR1 as KGHDR and CDR2 as SFDVKD. The J segment lost 0 bases and the V segment lost 2 bases, leaving 4 bases of the junction unmatched.

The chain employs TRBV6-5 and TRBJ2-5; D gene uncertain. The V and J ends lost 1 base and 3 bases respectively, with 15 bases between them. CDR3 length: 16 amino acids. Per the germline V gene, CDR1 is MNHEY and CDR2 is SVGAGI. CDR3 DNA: TGTGCCAGCAGTTACTTAGTAGGCGGTCGAGAAGAGACCCAGTACTTC. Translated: CASSYLVGGREETQYF.

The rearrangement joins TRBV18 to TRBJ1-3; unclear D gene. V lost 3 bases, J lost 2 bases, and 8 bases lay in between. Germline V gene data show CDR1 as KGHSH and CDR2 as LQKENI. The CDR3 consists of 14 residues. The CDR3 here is CASSPKTAGNTIYF. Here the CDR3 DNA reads TGTGCCAGCTCACCCAAAACGGCTGGAAACACCATATATTTT.

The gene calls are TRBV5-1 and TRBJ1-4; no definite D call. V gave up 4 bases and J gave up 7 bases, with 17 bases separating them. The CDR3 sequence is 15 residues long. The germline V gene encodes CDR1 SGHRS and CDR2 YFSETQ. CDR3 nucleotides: TGCGCCAGCAGCACAACACTAGGGAGTGGTGAAAAACTGTTTTTT. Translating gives CASSTTLGSGEKLFF.

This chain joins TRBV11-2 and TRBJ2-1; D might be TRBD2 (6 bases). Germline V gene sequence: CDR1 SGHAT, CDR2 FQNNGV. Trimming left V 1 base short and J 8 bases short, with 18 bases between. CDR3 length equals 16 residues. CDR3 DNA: TGTGCCAGCAGCTTAGCGATAGCGGATCGATCCCATGAGCAGTTCTTC. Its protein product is CASSLAIADRSHEQFF.

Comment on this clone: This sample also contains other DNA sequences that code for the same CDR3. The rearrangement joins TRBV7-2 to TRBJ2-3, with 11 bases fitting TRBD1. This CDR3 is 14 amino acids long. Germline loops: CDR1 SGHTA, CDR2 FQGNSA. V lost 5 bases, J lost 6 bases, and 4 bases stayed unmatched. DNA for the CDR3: TGTGCCAGCAGCCGGGACAGGGGGGGGGATACGCAGTATTTT. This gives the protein CASSRDRGGDTQYF.

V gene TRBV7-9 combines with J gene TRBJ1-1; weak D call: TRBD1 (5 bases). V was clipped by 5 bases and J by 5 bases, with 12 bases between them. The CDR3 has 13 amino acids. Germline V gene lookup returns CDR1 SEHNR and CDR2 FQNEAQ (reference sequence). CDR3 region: CASSDQRGTEAFF. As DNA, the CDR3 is TGTGCCAGCAGCGATCAAAGGGGTACTGAAGCTTTCTTT.

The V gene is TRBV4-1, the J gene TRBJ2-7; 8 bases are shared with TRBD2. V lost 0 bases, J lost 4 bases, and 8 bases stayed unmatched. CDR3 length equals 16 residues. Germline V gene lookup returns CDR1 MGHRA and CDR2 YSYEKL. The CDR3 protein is CASSQDSGGRRYEQYF. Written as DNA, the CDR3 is TGCGCCAGCAGCCAAGACTCTGGCGGGAGGAGATACGAGCAGTACTTC.

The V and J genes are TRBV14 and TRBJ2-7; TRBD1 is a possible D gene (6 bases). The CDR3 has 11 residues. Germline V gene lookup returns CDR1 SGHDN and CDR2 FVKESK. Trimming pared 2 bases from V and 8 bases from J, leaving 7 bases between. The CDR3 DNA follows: TGTGCCAGCAGCCAAACAGGGAAGCAGTACTTC. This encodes CASSQTGKQYF.

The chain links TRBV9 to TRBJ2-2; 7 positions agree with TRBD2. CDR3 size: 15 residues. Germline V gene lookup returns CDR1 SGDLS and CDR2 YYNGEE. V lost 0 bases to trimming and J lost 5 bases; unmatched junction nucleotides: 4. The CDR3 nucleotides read TGTGCCAGCAGCGTAGTAGATAGCGGGACCGGGGAGCTGTTTTTT. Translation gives CASSVVDSGTGELFF. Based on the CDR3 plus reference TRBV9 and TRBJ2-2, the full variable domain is DSGVTQTPKHLITATGQRVTLRCSPRSGDLSVYWYQQSLDQGLQFLIQYYNGEERAKGNILERFSAQQFPDLHSELNLSSLELGDSALYFCASSVVDSGTGELFFGEGSRLTVL.

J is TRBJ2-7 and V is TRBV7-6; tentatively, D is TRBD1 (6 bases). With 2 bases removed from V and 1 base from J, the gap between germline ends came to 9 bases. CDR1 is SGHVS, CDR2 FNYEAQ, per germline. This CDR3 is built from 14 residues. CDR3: CASSLTDRSYEQYF. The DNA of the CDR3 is TGTGCCAGCAGCTTAACGGACAGATCCTACGAGCAGTACTTC.

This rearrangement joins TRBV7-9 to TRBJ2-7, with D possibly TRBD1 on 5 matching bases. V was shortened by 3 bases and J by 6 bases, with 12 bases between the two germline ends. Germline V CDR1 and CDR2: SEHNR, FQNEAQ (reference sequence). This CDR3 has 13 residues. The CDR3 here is CASSFTGMSEQYF. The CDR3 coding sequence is TGTGCCAGCAGCTTTACAGGAATGTCCGAGCAGTACTTC.